The sample holds one count of the clone carrying this TCR beta chain. Its antigen is as yet unknown. The sample originates from a study of blood T cells in healthy people across ages. Study-level points and caveats: Naive and antigen-experienced cells were not separated, limiting conclusive comparison. In long-lived donors, naive CD4+ cell counts and diversity exceeded those of aged donors. Diversity was estimated from one million T cells, and these estimates were considered underestimates.

Together with a sample-barcoded 5' primer, a J-beta primer mix was included in a second PCR lasting roughly 7 to 11 cycles. TCRdb recomputed calls from the 5' RACE reads with MiXCR, one row per CDR3 protein. The top ten hold roughly 18% of the sample, which has 650,000 to 950,000 distinct CDR3 sequences, under 55% seen once. Between the trimmed V and J ends, which lost 0 bases and 12 bases, there was a span of 14 bases. Germline V gene data show CDR1 as MGHRA and CDR2 as YSYEKL. This CDR3 has 14 residues. This TCR derives from a man in his sixties in good health. The chain uses TRBV4-1 and TRBJ1-4, with no clear D. The sequenced material came from blood. In nucleotides, the CDR3 is TGCGCCAGCAGCCAAGAACTCGGCGGAAGGGAACTGTTTTTT. Translation: CASSQELGGRELFF.